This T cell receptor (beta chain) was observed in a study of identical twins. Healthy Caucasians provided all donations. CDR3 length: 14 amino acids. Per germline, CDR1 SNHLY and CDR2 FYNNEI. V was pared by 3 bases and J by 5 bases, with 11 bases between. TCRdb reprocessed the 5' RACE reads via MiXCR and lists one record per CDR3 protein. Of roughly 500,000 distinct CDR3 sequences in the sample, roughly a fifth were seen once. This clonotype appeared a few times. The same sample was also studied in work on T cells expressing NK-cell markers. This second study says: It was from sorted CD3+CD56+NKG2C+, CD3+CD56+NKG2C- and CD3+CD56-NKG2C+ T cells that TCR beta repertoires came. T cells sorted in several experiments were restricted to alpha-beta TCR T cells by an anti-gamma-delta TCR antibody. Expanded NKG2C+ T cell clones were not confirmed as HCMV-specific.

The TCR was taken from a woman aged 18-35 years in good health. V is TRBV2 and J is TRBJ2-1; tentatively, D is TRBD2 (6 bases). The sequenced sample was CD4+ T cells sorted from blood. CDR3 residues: CASSEESGDNEQFF. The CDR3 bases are TGTGCCAGCAGTGAGGAATCGGGGGACAATGAGCAGTTCTTC.